These 32 T cell receptor beta chains were all obtained from the same sample, sequenced in a study of T-cell reconstitution after alpha-beta-depleted transplantation in children. Unique molecular identifiers were incorporated into the prepared TCRbeta library. Via MiXCR, TCRdb re-called the PCR reads, giving one row per CDR3 protein. The data show more than 40,000 distinct CDR3 sequences, 52% seen once. The sample here was peripheral blood, taken before TCRalphabeta/CD19-depleted stem cell transplant. These receptors all stem from a boy in the first two years of life with SCID, due to receive a stem cell transplant.

This clonotype was picked up a small number of times. This chain uses TRBV4-3 with TRBJ2-2; the match to TRBD1 covers 8 bases. Unmatched junction bases numbered 13, after V lost 4 bases and J lost 3 bases. Looked up from germline, CDR1 is LGHNA and CDR2 is YSLEER. This CDR3 region has 18 residues. The DNA for the CDR3 is TGCGCCAGCAGCCGCCACCCGGGACAGGATTTTTACACCGGGGAGCTGTTTTTT. Its translation: CASSRHPGQDFYTGELFF.

The chain recombines TRBV7-9 with TRBJ2-7; D tentatively fits TRBD1 or TRBD2 (5 bases each). Germline V gene lookup returns CDR1 SEHNR and CDR2 FQNEAQ (reference sequence). V lost 0 bases and J 3 bases, leaving 9 bases between the germline ends. CDR3 length: 14 residues. CDR3 loop: CASSLAGDLYEQYF. For the CDR3, the DNA is TGTGCCAGCAGCTTAGCGGGGGACCTCTACGAGCAGTACTTC. Using reference TRBV7-9 and TRBJ2-7 for the parts outside the CDR3, the full variable domain is DTGVSQNPRHKITKRGQNVTFRCDPISEHNRLYWYRQTLGQGPEFLTYFQNEAQLEKSRLLSDRFSAERPKGSFSTLEIQRTEQGDSAMYLCASSLAGDLYEQYFGPGTRLTVT.

This clonotype was seen more than once but under ten times. The genes are TRBV6-1 and TRBJ1-1; no firm D call. Germline V CDR1 and CDR2: MNHNS, SASEGT. The V end was cut by 6 bases, the J end by 1 base, with 18 bases between. The CDR3 spans 16 residues. This CDR3 reads CASSRWARDGNTEAFF. CDR3 sequence (DNA): TGTGCCAGCAGCCGATGGGCCCGGGATGGGAACACTGAAGCTTTCTTT.

This clonotype came up a few times. The chain is built from TRBV5-1 and TRBJ1-1; D is possibly TRBD1 (6 bases). The germline gives CDR1 SGHRS, CDR2 YFSETQ. Trimming left V 0 bases short and J 13 bases short, with 19 bases between. The CDR3 has 14 amino acids. The CDR3 loop is CASSLAGGLQTGFF. Written as DNA, the CDR3 is TGCGCCAGCAGCTTGGCCGGGGGCTTGCAAACGGGTTTCTTT.

J is TRBJ2-7 and V is TRBV12-3 or TRBV12-4; D possibly matches TRBD1 or TRBD2 (5 bases each). CDR3 length equals 16 residues. Trimming pared 1 base from V and 3 bases from J, leaving 16 bases between. The DNA for the CDR3 is TGTGCCAGCAGTTTAGATGGGCTGGGGGTGGGCTACGAGCAGTACTTC. Its translation: CASSLDGLGVGYEQYF.

The V and J genes are TRBV20-1 and TRBJ1-1; TRBD1 might be the D (6 bases). The ends were cut back, 6 bases at V and 6 bases at J, with 11 bases in the middle. The CDR3 extends over 11 amino acids. Germline V lookup: CDR1 DFQATT, CDR2 SNEGSKA (reference sequence). The CDR3 coding sequence is TGCAGTGCCTCGGGGGGCCCTGAAGCTTTCTTT. Residues: CSASGGPEAFF.

The chain uses TRBV5-5 and TRBJ2-5; 9 bases align to TRBD1. The V gene's germline CDR1 is SGHKS and CDR2 YYEKEE (reference sequence). The CDR3 runs 14 residues. The ends lost 4 bases at V and 2 bases at J; junction bases unmatched: 3. This CDR3 reads CASSPGQGQETQYF. For the CDR3, the DNA is TGTGCCAGCAGCCCGGGACAGGGACAAGAGACCCAGTACTTC.

This clonotype was seen a few times. V is TRBV20-1 and J is TRBJ2-7, with 7 bases matching TRBD1. The V gene end was trimmed by 3 bases and the J gene end by 2 bases; junction bases not matched to a gene: 10. CDR1 is DFQATT and CDR2 is SNEGSKA in the germline V gene (reference sequence). The CDR3 extends over 15 amino acids. The CDR3 protein is CSARPGEGAAYEQYF. DNA of the CDR3: TGCAGTGCTAGGCCCGGAGAGGGGGCGGCCTACGAGCAGTACTTC.

V is TRBV5-1 and J is TRBJ2-1, with 7 bases identical to TRBD2. The germline CDR1 and CDR2 sequences are SGHRS and YFSETQ. Germline trimming cut 0 bases from V and 8 bases from J; bases unmatched to any gene: 14. The CDR3 totals 17 residues. DNA for the CDR3: TGCGCCAGCAGCTTGGCTTGGTGGGCAGGTGGGAGGGATGAGCAGTTCTTC. Translation gives CASSLAWWAGGRDEQFF.

The table lists this clonotype with a few counts. The chain is built from TRBV20-1 and TRBJ2-7; the D gene is possibly TRBD1 (6 bases). This CDR3 comprises 15 residues. Trimming removed 0 bases from V and 0 bases from J, with 12 bases in between. Looked up from germline, CDR1 is DFQATT and CDR2 is SNEGSKA (reference sequence). The CDR3 coding sequence is TGCAGTGCTAGAGATCTCAGGGACATCTCCTACGAGCAGTACTTC. Translating gives CSARDLRDISYEQYF.

The chain carries TRBV28 and TRBJ2-1, with TRBD2 identical over 8 bases. CDR1 and CDR2 (germline): MDHEN, SYDVKM. The CDR3 sequence is 14 residues long. J lost 9 bases, V lost 4 bases, and 8 bases had no gene match. The CDR3 region has the DNA TGTGCCAGCAGTTCCCGGGGGGGCCTTCCTGAGCAGTTCTTC. This sequence encodes CASSSRGGLPEQFF.

This clonotype turned up a few times. The gene calls are TRBV25-1 and TRBJ2-2; the match to TRBD1 covers 8 bases. V lost 4 bases and J lost 6; bases outside the gene matches: 10. The CDR3 consists of 16 residues. Germline V gene sequence: CDR1 MGHDK, CDR2 SYGVNS. The CDR3 DNA sequence: TGTGCCAGCAGTGGGTCTGGGACAGGCTCGGCCGGGGAGCTGTTTTTT. Amino acid sequence: CASSGSGTGSAGELFF.

The rearrangement uses TRBV20-1 and TRBJ1-5; D possibly corresponds to TRBD1 (5 bases). Trimming stripped 3 bases from V and 9 bases from J, with 15 bases between. CDR3 length: 13 amino acids. The V gene's germline CDR1 is DFQATT and CDR2 SNEGSKA (reference sequence). CDR3 amino acids: CSASRTEGLPQHF. The DNA for the CDR3 is TGCAGTGCTAGTCGGACGGAGGGGTTGCCCCAGCATTTT.

A few counts support this clonotype. The CDR3 DNA reads TGTGCCAGCAGTCCCCTGGGTAGCGGGAGGTCAGATACGCAGTATTTT. It encodes CASSPLGSGRSDTQYF. The genes are TRBV7-2 and TRBJ2-3, with 10 bases fitting TRBD2. The V segment lost 6 bases and the J segment 4 bases; nucleotides outside the gene matches: 10. Germline values: CDR1 SGHTA, CDR2 FQGNSA. CDR3 length: 16 residues. Together with reference TRBV7-2 and TRBJ2-3, the CDR3 gives the full variable domain: GAGVSQSPSNKVTEKGKDVELRCDPISGHTALYWYRQSLGQGLEFLIYFQGNSAPDKSGLPSDRFSAERTGGSVSTLTIQRTQQEDSAVYLCASSPLGSGRSDTQYFGPGTRLTVL.

This clonotype has only a few counts. The chain carries TRBV6-2 or TRBV6-3 and TRBJ2-5; 13 nucleotides line up with TRBD2. V lost 5 bases, J lost 2 bases, and 2 bases stayed unmatched. Germline CDR1 MNHEY, CDR2 SVGEGT. This CDR3 has 15 residues. The CDR3 region is CASSPTSGGQETQYF. CDR3 in DNA: TGTGCCAGCAGTCCGACTAGCGGGGGGCAAGAGACCCAGTACTTC.

This clonotype was picked up a small number of times. V and J are TRBV6-5 and TRBJ2-5; either TRBD1 or TRBD2 may fit D (5 bases each). CDR1 is MNHEY, CDR2 SVGAGI, per germline. The CDR3 loop spans 15 amino acids. The V end lost 2 bases, the J end lost 1 base, and 11 bases lay between the germline ends. CDR3 coding DNA: TGTGCCAGCAGTTACCGGGGACGGACCCAAGAGACCCAGTACTTC. This translates into CASSYRGRTQETQYF.

This clonotype was picked up a small number of times. The V call is TRBV20-1, the J call TRBJ1-2; D gene unclear. V was shortened by 5 bases and J by 0 bases, with 10 bases between the two germline ends. The CDR3 has 13 amino acids. CDR1 is DFQATT and CDR2 is SNEGSKA in the germline V gene (reference sequence). In nucleotides, the CDR3 is TGCAGTGCTCAGAGAGATGCTAACTATGGCTACACCTTC. Its translation is CSAQRDANYGYTF.

V usage is TRBV20-1 and J usage is TRBJ2-7; D perhaps matches TRBD2 (7 bases). With 6 bases removed from V and 3 bases from J, the gap between germline ends came to 15 bases. CDR1 DFQATT and CDR2 SNEGSKA come from the germline V gene (reference sequence). The CDR3 loop spans 13 amino acids. The CDR3 coding sequence is TGCAGTGCCCCAAAGGGGGGGGACTACGAGCAGTACTTC. Amino acid sequence: CSAPKGGDYEQYF.

The chain is built from TRBV5-1 and TRBJ2-7, with 7 positions matching TRBD1. CDR1 is SGHRS, CDR2 YFSETQ, per germline. The CDR3 totals 13 residues. Trimming removed 10 bases from V and 3 bases from J; junction bases left unmatched: 10. The CDR3 reads CAARQGWDYEQYF. Written as DNA, the CDR3 is TGCGCCGCCCGACAGGGATGGGACTACGAGCAGTACTTC.

V gene TRBV20-1 combines with J gene TRBJ2-5, with unresolved D. Per the germline V gene, CDR1 is DFQATT and CDR2 is SNEGSKA (reference sequence). This CDR3 has 14 amino acids. The V end was cut by 0 bases, the J end by 0 bases, with 8 bases between. This CDR3 reads CSARDWGNQETQYF. As DNA, the CDR3 is TGCAGTGCTAGAGATTGGGGAAACCAAGAGACCCAGTACTTC.

This clonotype was observed many times. This chain joins TRBV25-1 and TRBJ1-5; D gene uncertain. V was pared by 6 bases and J by 6 bases, with 12 bases between. Per the germline V gene, CDR1 is MGHDK and CDR2 is SYGVNS. The CDR3 length is 13 residues. The CDR3 loop reads CASSFAGSQPQHF. CDR3 coding DNA: TGTGCCAGCAGCTTTGCGGGTAGTCAGCCCCAGCATTTT.

This clonotype turned up a few times. The rearrangement links TRBV12-3 or TRBV12-4 to TRBJ1-5; unclear D gene. Trimming shortened V by 3 bases and J by 7 bases, and 10 bases separated the two germline ends. The CDR3 totals 13 residues. For the CDR3, the DNA is TGTGCCAGCAGTTTGAGGGTCGTCCAGCCCCAGCATTTT. Its protein is CASSLRVVQPQHF.

The rearrangement links TRBV20-1 to TRBJ1-1; D gene ambiguous. Germline assignment: CDR1 DFQATT and CDR2 SNEGSKA (reference sequence). With 2 bases removed from V and 5 bases from J, the gap between germline ends came to 9 bases. The CDR3 has 12 residues. The CDR3 spells CSARMWVTEAFF. In DNA, the CDR3 is TGCAGTGCTAGAATGTGGGTTACTGAAGCTTTCTTT.

This clonotype occurred many times. This sequence joins TRBV4-2 and TRBJ1-6; 10 positions match TRBD1. CDR1 is LGHNA, CDR2 YNFKEQ, per germline. This CDR3 is 16 amino acids long. V gave up 0 bases and J gave up 9 bases; unmatched junction bases: 5. CDR3 region: CASSQEDGTGVSPLHF. For the CDR3, the DNA is TGTGCCAGCAGCCAAGAGGACGGGACAGGGGTTTCACCCCTCCACTTT.

This clonotype came up once. At one of its ends the junction is not consistent with the germline gene, which may arise from a read error. V is TRBV7-9 and J is TRBJ2-2; tentative D call: TRBD2 (6 bases). This CDR3 contains 12 residues. CDR1 is SEHNR and CDR2 is FQNEAQ in the germline V gene (reference sequence). CDR3 nucleotides: TGTGCCAGCAGCAGTGGCCCCCGGGAGCCGTTTTTT. Its translation: CASSSGPREPFF.

V gene TRBV10-3 combines with J gene TRBJ1-1; tentatively, D is TRBD1 (6 bases). Germline-derived CDR1 and CDR2 are ENHRY and SYGVKD. The CDR3 covers 18 residues. V lost 8 bases, J lost 4 bases, and 29 bases lay in between. CDR3 loop: CAIARHEGVLPPFTEAFF. DNA for the CDR3: TGTGCCATCGCTCGTCACGAGGGGGTCCTTCCTCCCTTCACTGAAGCTTTCTTT.

The gene calls are TRBV6-1 and TRBJ1-6, with D perhaps matching TRBD1 (6 bases). V was shortened by 6 bases and J by 7 bases, with 19 bases between the two germline ends. The germline gives CDR1 MNHNS, CDR2 SASEGT. This CDR3 is built from 16 residues. CDR3 in DNA: TGTGCCAGCAGACCCACTTCGGACAGACTAAATTCACCCCTCCACTTT. Translated, it gives CASRPTSDRLNSPLHF.

This clonotype rates as large. The V call is TRBV4-2, the J call TRBJ2-5, with D perhaps TRBD1 (5 bases). The V and J ends lost 1 base and 4 bases respectively, with 10 bases between them. Germline V gene data show CDR1 as LGHNA and CDR2 as YNFKEQ. The length of the CDR3 is 14 residues. The DNA for the CDR3 is TGTGCCAGCAGCCAAGGTACAAGGGGAGAGACCCAGTACTTC. Translating it yields CASSQGTRGETQYF.

The chain carries TRBV27 and TRBJ2-5; D may correspond to TRBD1 or TRBD2 (6 bases each). Germline V gene lookup returns CDR1 MNHEY and CDR2 SMNVEV (reference sequence). The CDR3 sequence is 14 residues long. Deletions cut 3 bases from V and 4 bases from J, with 12 bases between. CDR3 sequence reads: CASSFGGGAETQYF. CDR3 DNA: TGTGCCAGCAGTTTCGGGGGCGGTGCAGAGACCCAGTACTTC.

V usage is TRBV4-2 and J usage is TRBJ2-1, with 9 bases fitting TRBD2. This CDR3 is 16 amino acids long. Germline V gene sequence: CDR1 LGHNA, CDR2 YNFKEQ. J lost 5 bases, V lost 2 bases, and 7 bases had no gene match. DNA of the CDR3: TGTGCCAGCAGCCAAAGGGCTAGCGGGGCCCACAATGAGCAGTTCTTC. Translation gives CASSQRASGAHNEQFF.

The rearrangement uses TRBV9 and TRBJ2-3, with 8 bases matching TRBD2. V shed 0 bases and J 1 base; nucleotides not matched to a gene: 7. This CDR3 has 17 amino acids. Germline-derived CDR1 and CDR2 are SGDLS and YYNGEE. In nucleotides, the CDR3 is TGTGCCAGCAGCGTAGCGCCGATTAGCGGGGGCACAGATACGCAGTATTTT. It encodes CASSVAPISGGTDTQYF.

The chain carries TRBV7-2 and TRBJ2-5; 7 bases line up with TRBD1. Germline values: CDR1 SGHTA, CDR2 FQGNSA. V was pared by 2 bases and J by 2 bases, with 2 bases of the junction left unmatched. The CDR3 sequence is 14 residues long. The CDR3 nucleotides read TGTGCCAGCAGCTTATCCAGGGGGCAAGAGACCCAGTACTTC. Its translation: CASSLSRGQETQYF.